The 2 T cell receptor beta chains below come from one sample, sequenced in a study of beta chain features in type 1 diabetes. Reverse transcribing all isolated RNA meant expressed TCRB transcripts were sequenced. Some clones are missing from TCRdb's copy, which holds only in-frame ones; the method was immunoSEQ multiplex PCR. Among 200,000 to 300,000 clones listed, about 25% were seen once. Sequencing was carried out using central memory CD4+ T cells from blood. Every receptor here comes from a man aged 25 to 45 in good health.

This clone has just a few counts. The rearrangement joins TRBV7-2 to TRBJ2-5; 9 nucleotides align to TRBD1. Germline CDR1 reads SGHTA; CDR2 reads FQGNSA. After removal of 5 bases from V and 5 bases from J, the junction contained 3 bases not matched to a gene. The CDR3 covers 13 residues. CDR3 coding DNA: TGTGCCAGCAGCCGGGACAGGGTTGAGACCCAGTACTTC. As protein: CASSRDRVETQYF. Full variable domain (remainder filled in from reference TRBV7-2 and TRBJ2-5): GAGVSQSPSNKVTEKGKDVELRCDPISGHTALYWYRQSLGQGLEFLIYFQGNSAPDKSGLPSDRFSAERTGGSVSTLTIQRTQQEDSAVYLCASSRDRVETQYFGPGTRLLVL.

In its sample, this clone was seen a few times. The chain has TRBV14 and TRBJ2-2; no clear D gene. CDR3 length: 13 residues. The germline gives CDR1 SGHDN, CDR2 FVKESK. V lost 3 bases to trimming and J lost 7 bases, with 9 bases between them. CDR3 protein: CASSQMGYGELFF. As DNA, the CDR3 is TGTGCCAGCAGCCAGATGGGATACGGGGAGCTGTTTTTT.